The rows below give T cell receptor beta chains drawn from one sample of a study of blood T cell repertoires in COVID-19. Clones were sequenced by immunoSEQ multiplex PCR, and TCRdb holds only the in-frame ones, with some missing. The table includes 250,000 to 350,000 clones, roughly 84% detected once. The sequenced sample consisted of peripheral blood. The receptors derive from a human donor with COVID-19, enrolled during active disease. The donor label of this sample is uncertain. The CDR3 runs from the conserved cysteine through the conserved F or W. Fields, in order: V gene, clone size, CDR3 length, D gene, J gene, CDR3 DNA, CDR3 protein. A D gene is named only where the DNA matches it firmly. Some rows mark clone size as missing; the rest say once, few, many or name a class of expanded clone.

V: TRBV29-1
size: -
length: 14
D: TRBD1
J: TRBJ2-1
DNA: TGCAGCGTTTCGGGGACAGGGGTATACAATGAGCAGTTCTTC
CDR3: CSVSGTGVYNEQFF

V: TRBV18
size: -
length: 20
D: TRBD2
J: TRBJ2-5
DNA: TGTGCCAGCTCACCATCCGGGCGGACTAGCGGACGGGACTTCAGGGAGACCCAGTACTTC
CDR3: CASSPSGRTSGRDFRETQYF

V: TRBV28
size: -
length: 16
D: -
J: TRBJ2-7
DNA: TGTGCCAGCAGTTTCCAGACAGGTCTGGATTCCTACGAGCAGTACTTC
CDR3: CASSFQTGLDSYEQYF

V: TRBV19
size: -
length: 15
D: TRBD2
J: TRBJ2-3
DNA: TGTGCCAGTAGGACGGCTAGCGGGAAGACAGATACGCAGTATTTT
CDR3: CASRTASGKTDTQYF

V: TRBV6-5
size: -
length: 15
D: -
J: TRBJ1-2
DNA: TGTGCCAGCAGTTACATCGGGAGGGCTTGGGGTGGCTACACCTTC
CDR3: CASSYIGRAWGGYTF

V: TRBV2
size: -
length: 15
D: TRBD2
J: TRBJ2-5
DNA: TGTGCCAGCAGTGTCCCAGCGGGAGTTTTGGAGACCCAGTACTTC
CDR3: CASSVPAGVLETQYF

V: TRBV7-9
size: -
length: 14
D: TRBD1
J: TRBJ2-7
DNA: TGTGCCAGCAGGTCCGGGACAGGGGTGGGCGAGCAGTACTTC
CDR3: CASRSGTGVGEQYF

V: TRBV21-1
size: -
length: 17
D: -
J: TRBJ2-1
DNA: TGTGCCAGCAGCAAACCTTCCCGGGACTACTCCTACAATGAGCAGTTCTTC
CDR3: CASSKPSRDYSYNEQFF

V: TRBV18
size: few
length: 15
D: -
J: TRBJ1-2
DNA: TGTGCCAGCTCACCAGGGGCCAGCCAGGGCTATGGCTACACCTTC
CDR3: CASSPGASQGYGYTF

V: TRBV6-2/TRBV6-3
size: -
length: 17
D: -
J: TRBJ2-5
DNA: TGTGCCAGCAGTTACGGCGGTAGCGGTCGGTACCAAGAGACCCAGTACTTC
CDR3: CASSYGGSGRYQETQYF

V: TRBV11-2
size: -
length: 14
D: TRBD2
J: TRBJ2-1
DNA: TGTGCCAGCAGGCTAGCGGGAGGGCCTATTGAGCAGTTCTTC
CDR3: CASRLAGGPIEQFF

V: TRBV6-4
size: -
length: 15
D: -
J: TRBJ2-2
DNA: TGTGCCAGCCGAAATAATATAGCGAACACCGGGGAGCTGTTTTTT
CDR3: CASRNNIANTGELFF

V: TRBV9
size: -
length: 15
D: -
J: TRBJ1-6
DNA: TGTGCCAGCAGCGTAGGTCCAACAGAAAATTCACCCCTCCACTTT
CDR3: CASSVGPTENSPLHF

V: TRBV7-9
size: -
length: 18
D: -
J: TRBJ2-7
DNA: TGTGCCAGCAGCCAAATCCCCGCCCGGGTACCTACGGAGCTTGAGCAGTACTTC
CDR3: CASSQIPARVPTELEQYF

V: TRBV5-6
size: -
length: 19
D: TRBD2
J: TRBJ2-1
DNA: TGTGCCAGCAGTCGGACCCTCGGGGGACTAGCGGTTTCCTACAATGAGCAGTTCTTC
CDR3: CASSRTLGGLAVSYNEQFF

V: TRBV11-2
size: -
length: 15
D: TRBD2
J: TRBJ2-7
DNA: TGTGCCAGCAGCTTAGGCGGGACTAGCCACTACGAGCAGTACTTC
CDR3: CASSLGGTSHYEQYF

V: TRBV2
size: -
length: 16
D: TRBD1
J: TRBJ1-5
DNA: TGTGCCAGCAGTTTTAGTCCGGGACAGCTAAATCAGCCCCAGCATTTT
CDR3: CASSFSPGQLNQPQHF

V: TRBV7-9
size: few
length: 17
D: TRBD2
J: TRBJ2-4
DNA: TGTGCCAGCAGCTTATCTCCTAGCGGTCTGACCAAAAACATTCAGTACTTC
CDR3: CASSLSPSGLTKNIQYF

V: TRBV4-3
size: -
length: 16
D: TRBD1
J: TRBJ1-6
DNA: TGCGCCAGCAGCCCGCGGGGTGGACAGGGCAATTCACCCCTCCACTTT
CDR3: CASSPRGGQGNSPLHF

V: TRBV5-1
size: -
length: 14
D: TRBD1
J: TRBJ2-4
DNA: TGCGCCAGCAGCCAACAGGGGCGGGAAAACATTCAGTACTTC
CDR3: CASSQQGRENIQYF

V: TRBV11-2
size: -
length: 16
D: -
J: TRBJ2-1
DNA: TGTGCCAGCAGCTTAGGACGGCTAGTAACGAGCAATGAGCAGTTCTTC
CDR3: CASSLGRLVTSNEQFF

V: TRBV19
size: -
length: 14
D: TRBD2
J: TRBJ2-5
DNA: TGTGCCAGTAGTGGGTCACTAGCGGAAGAGACCCAGTACTTC
CDR3: CASSGSLAEETQYF

V: TRBV5-6
size: -
length: 13
D: -
J: TRBJ2-3
DNA: TGTGCCAGCAGCTTGGCCGGAGCGGATACGCAGTATTTT
CDR3: CASSLAGADTQYF

V: TRBV6-6
size: -
length: 13
D: -
J: TRBJ1-1
DNA: TGTGCCAACCAGGCCAGGGTAAACACTGAAGCTTTCTTT
CDR3: CANQARVNTEAFF

V: TRBV9
size: -
length: 13
D: -
J: TRBJ2-7
DNA: TGTGCCAGCAGTGTCGCAGGGGAGGGTGTGCAGTACTTC
CDR3: CASSVAGEGVQYF

V: TRBV3-1/TRBV3-2
size: -
length: 11
D: -
J: TRBJ1-2
DNA: TGTGCCAGCAGCCAAGATGAGGGCTACACCTTC
CDR3: CASSQDEGYTF